The T cell receptor (beta chain) under discussion was sequenced for a study of response to subunit inactivated influenza vaccine. TCRdb redid the calling of the RT-PCR reads with MiXCR, one entry per CDR3 protein. Of around 580,000 distinct CDR3 sequences in the sample, 12% were seen once. About this clonotype itself: Its specificity is not known.

Study results and limitations: T cells newly recruited by each seasonal influenza vaccination are few, the authors suggested.

In germline, CDR1 is SGHAT, CDR2 FQNNGV. The V end lost 5 bases, the J end lost 0 bases, and 27 bases lay between the germline ends. This CDR3 is 20 amino acids long. The receptor comes from a man aged 50 to 60 who received an inactivated influenza vaccine. The chain recombines TRBV11-2 with TRBJ2-3, with D unclear. The specimen was PBMCs from blood, collected on the day of vaccination. The CDR3: CASSPNRGRGSGRSTDTQYF. The CDR3 DNA reads as TGTGCCAGCAGCCCCAACCGCGGCCGCGGAAGTGGACGTAGCACAGATACGCAGTATTTT.